Below are 24 T cell receptor beta chains sequenced from a single sample in a study of a mutant IDH1 vaccine in newly diagnosed glioma. Measured with immunoSEQ multiplex PCR; TCRdb has only the in-frame clones, and not every one. This table has approximately 39,000 clones, roughly 81% appearing once. This sample's time point: week 5, during vaccination. The vaccine gave 300 ug of a 20-mer mutant IDH1 peptide subcutaneously per dose. These receptors lack a known antigen. Sample: PBMCs, taken from a glioma patient whose treatment included an IDH1 peptide vaccine. All receptors derive from a man between 50 and 59 years old with glioma.

J is TRBJ1-2 and V is TRBV5-6; 9 nucleotides align to TRBD1. With V trimmed by 4 bases and J by 2 bases, 3 bases remained unmatched. The germline gives CDR1 SGHDT, CDR2 YYEEEE. The CDR3 loop spans 14 amino acids. CDR3 bases: TGTGCCAGCAGCCTTGGGACAGGGAACTATGGCTACACCTTC. Protein product: CASSLGTGNYGYTF.

J is TRBJ2-3 and V is TRBV10-3, with D unresolved. The germline V and J ends were trimmed by 2 bases and 3 bases, with 3 bases remaining between them. This CDR3 has 12 amino acids. The germline V gene encodes CDR1 ENHRY and CDR2 SYGVKD. The CDR3 reads CAISERTDTQYF. CDR3 coding DNA: TGTGCCATCAGTGAGCGGACAGATACGCAGTATTTT.

The V and J genes are TRBV7-2 and TRBJ1-2; the D is unclear. V shed 5 bases and J shed 0 bases, with 13 bases lying between them. Germline CDR1 is SGHTA and CDR2 is FQGNSA. CDR3 size: 15 residues. The CDR3 coding sequence is TGTGCCAGCAGCCCTCGGGTGGTCTCTAACTATGGCTACACCTTC. Protein sequence: CASSPRVVSNYGYTF.

The chain has TRBV19 and TRBJ1-1; a possible D gene is TRBD1 (5 bases). V gave up 7 bases and J gave up 1 base, with 22 bases separating them. Germline CDR1 LNHDA, CDR2 SQIVND (reference sequence). This CDR3 has 17 residues. This CDR3 reads CASIYGTRGSRNTEAFF. CDR3 DNA: TGTGCCAGTATTTACGGGACCCGGGGCTCACGGAACACTGAAGCTTTCTTT.

The chain has TRBV6-5 and TRBJ2-1, with 9 bases fitting TRBD2. The CDR3 is 14 residues long. The germline gives CDR1 MNHEY, CDR2 SVGAGI. After removal of 7 bases from V and 3 bases from J, the junction contained 4 bases not matched to a gene. The chain's CDR3 is CASTILAGYNEQFF. DNA of the CDR3: TGTGCCAGCACCATACTAGCGGGCTACAATGAGCAGTTCTTC.

The chain combines TRBV19 with TRBJ1-1; no firm D call. From germline, CDR1 is LNHDA and CDR2 SQIVND (reference sequence). Between the trimmed V and J ends, which lost 0 bases and 0 bases, there was a span of 8 bases. This CDR3 contains 15 residues. The CDR3 nucleotides are TGTGCCAGTAGTATAGATCTCGGGGTGAACACTGAAGCTTTCTTT. As protein: CASSIDLGVNTEAFF.

This clone has only a few counts. This rearrangement joins TRBV11-3 to TRBJ1-1; D might be TRBD1 (6 bases). Germline CDR1 SGHNT, CDR2 YENEEA. V lost 5 bases and J 1 base, leaving 11 bases between the germline ends. This CDR3 is built from 14 residues. CDR3 nucleotide sequence: TGTGCCAGCAGCAAGGACAGCCGGAACACTGAAGCTTTCTTT. Translated: CASSKDSRNTEAFF. Drawing the rest from reference TRBV11-3 and TRBJ1-1, the complete variable domain is EAGVVQSPRYKIIEKKQPVAFWCNPISGHNTLYWYLQNLGQGPELLIRYENEEAVDDSQLPKDRFSAERLKGVDSTLKIQPAELGDSAVYLCASSKDSRNTEAFFGQGTRLTVV.

The chain is built from TRBV19 and TRBJ2-1; D gene ambiguous. There are 15 residues in the CDR3. Germline V gene lookup returns CDR1 LNHDA and CDR2 SQIVND (reference sequence). Trimming cost V 5 bases and J 8 bases, with 19 bases left between them. CDR3 nucleotide sequence: TGTGCCAGTAGTCCATTGATCGGGCAGCAAGATGAGCAGTTCTTC. Amino acids: CASSPLIGQQDEQFF.

The V gene is TRBV9, the J gene TRBJ1-1; D not resolved. CDR1 and CDR2 from the germline V gene are SGDLS and YYNGEE. The V and J ends lost 3 bases and 2 bases respectively, with 14 bases between them. The CDR3 totals 15 residues. The CDR3 sequence is CASSGGLTANTEAFF. As DNA, the CDR3 is TGTGCCAGCAGCGGGGGTCTGACCGCTAACACTGAAGCTTTCTTT.

The V and J genes are TRBV28 and TRBJ1-2; 7 positions match TRBD1. Germline lookup yields CDR1 MDHEN and CDR2 SYDVKM. The junction had 13 bases not matched to a gene; V was cut back by 5 bases and J by 7 bases. The CDR3 is 15 amino acids. CDR3: CASSLRGGGSLGYTF. CDR3 sequence (DNA): TGTGCCAGCAGTCTCAGAGGGGGCGGGTCCCTTGGCTACACCTTC.

This clone was counted once. The chain carries TRBV11-2 and TRBJ2-7, with TRBD2 as a possible D gene (5 bases). Germline lookup yields CDR1 SGHAT and CDR2 FQNNGV. The CDR3 sequence is 13 residues long. The V end was cut by 4 bases, the J end by 5 bases, with 12 bases between. The CDR3 region is CASSSVATNEQYF. The CDR3 nucleotides are TGTGCCAGCAGCTCGGTCGCGACTAACGAGCAGTACTTC.

The chain uses TRBV11-1 and TRBJ2-7, with D maybe TRBD2 (6 bases). Trimming pared 4 bases from V and 5 bases from J, leaving 9 bases between. This CDR3 is 12 amino acids long. The germline CDR1 and CDR2 sequences are SGHAT and FQDESV (reference sequence). This CDR3 reads CASSYTGDEQYF. The CDR3 nucleotides read TGTGCCAGCAGCTATACGGGAGACGAGCAGTACTTC.

The rearrangement uses TRBV9 and TRBJ1-1, with D perhaps TRBD1 (5 bases). The CDR3 loop spans 15 amino acids. CDR1 is SGDLS and CDR2 is YYNGEE in the germline V gene. V lost 0 bases and J lost 5, with 14 bases in between. CDR3 coding DNA: TGTGCCAGCAGCGTAGGGGTCTTGGGGGGGACTGAAGCTTTCTTT. This translates into CASSVGVLGGTEAFF.

This clone was seen more than once but under ten times. The chain couples TRBV7-9 to TRBJ2-3, with D tentatively TRBD2 (6 bases). The ends were cut back, 4 bases at V and 2 bases at J, with 16 bases in the middle. CDR1 SEHNR and CDR2 FQNEAQ come from the germline V gene (reference sequence). The CDR3 has 16 residues. CDR3 coding DNA: TGTGCCAGCAGCTCCCCCGGGGGTTTATTCACAGATACGCAGTATTTT. As protein: CASSSPGGLFTDTQYF.

The chain links TRBV4-1 to TRBJ2-3; TRBD1 matches at 12 bases. J gave up 4 bases and V 2 bases, and 10 bases lay outside the gene matches. The germline CDR1 and CDR2 sequences are MGHRA and YSYEKL. This CDR3 is built from 18 residues. CDR3 loop: CASSQLPGQGARADTQYF. As DNA, the CDR3 is TGCGCCAGCAGCCAACTTCCGGGACAGGGGGCGCGGGCAGATACGCAGTATTTT.

V and J are TRBV5-4 and TRBJ2-5, with a possible D match to TRBD2 (6 bases). Germline CDR1 and CDR2: SGHNT and YYREEE (reference sequence). The CDR3 is 14 amino acids. V lost 4 bases, J lost 2 bases, and 12 bases lay in between. As DNA, the CDR3 is TGTGCCAGCAGCCCCGGGACTCCTCAAGAGACCCAGTACTTC. It is translated as CASSPGTPQETQYF.

J is TRBJ2-5 and V is TRBV5-1, with D perhaps assigned TRBD1 or TRBD2 (5 bases each). V was cut by 3 bases and J by 0 bases, with 9 bases left in between. Germline loops: CDR1 SGHRS, CDR2 YFSETQ. There are 14 residues in the CDR3. Here the CDR3 DNA reads TGCGCCAGCAGCTCCGGGACCCACCAAGAGACCCAGTACTTC. Protein sequence: CASSSGTHQETQYF.

The sample holds a few counts of this clone. The genes are TRBV30 and TRBJ2-2, with 11 bases identical to TRBD2. Germline V gene lookup returns CDR1 GTSNPN and CDR2 SVGIG (reference sequence). The CDR3 sequence is 16 residues long. V gave up 4 bases and J gave up 2 bases; unmatched junction bases: 6. The CDR3 sequence: CAWNPGLADNTGELFF. The CDR3 coding sequence is TGTGCCTGGAACCCGGGACTAGCGGATAACACCGGGGAGCTGTTTTTT.

The rearrangement joins TRBV5-1 to TRBJ2-7, with D uncertain. Looked up from germline, CDR1 is SGHRS and CDR2 is YFSETQ. Trimming shortened V by 4 bases and J by 6 bases, and 11 bases separated the two germline ends. This CDR3 comprises 12 residues. CDR3 loop: CASSDPLGEQYF. The CDR3 DNA is TGCGCCAGCAGCGACCCGCTGGGCGAGCAGTACTTC.

This clone was detected a few times. This chain uses TRBV5-6 with TRBJ2-5; D is perhaps TRBD1 (6 bases). Trimming removed 4 bases from V and 4 bases from J, with 8 bases in between. The germline V gene encodes CDR1 SGHDT and CDR2 YYEEEE. This CDR3 spans 12 amino acids. The DNA of the CDR3 is TGTGCCAGCAGCCAGGGGTTAGAGACCCAGTACTTC. This codes for CASSQGLETQYF.

The chain links TRBV4-1 to TRBJ2-1; D remains unclear. The CDR3 totals 17 residues. The V gene lost 1 base and the J gene lost 4 bases, with 17 bases spanning the gap. CDR1 is MGHRA, CDR2 YSYEKL, per germline. The CDR3: CASSQVDLGLSYNEQFF. The CDR3 DNA reads TGCGCCAGCAGCCAAGTCGATTTAGGGTTATCTTACAATGAGCAGTTCTTC.

This chain connects TRBV6-1 to TRBJ2-1; possible D gene TRBD1, 6 bases. V lost 6 bases and J 7 bases, leaving 19 bases between the germline ends. In germline, CDR1 is MNHNS, CDR2 SASEGT. The CDR3 sequence is 15 residues long. The CDR3 region is CASRPGTTRGNEQFF. For the CDR3, the DNA is TGTGCCAGCAGACCCGGGACAACTAGGGGAAATGAGCAGTTCTTC.

This clone has just one count. The chain employs TRBV27 and TRBJ2-1; D is undetermined. Germline CDR1 and CDR2: MNHEY and SMNVEV (reference sequence). Trimming removed 2 bases from V and 7 bases from J, with 9 bases in between. The CDR3 is 13 residues long. CDR3 coding DNA: TGTGCCAGCAGTTTAAATTTCTTTAATGAGCAGTTCTTC. This gives the protein CASSLNFFNEQFF.

This rearrangement joins TRBV14 to TRBJ2-7; D call uncertain. V gave up 3 bases and J gave up 6 bases, with 9 bases separating them. The germline V gene has CDR1 SGHDN and CDR2 FVKESK. CDR3 length: 12 residues. The CDR3 bases are TGTGCCAGCAGCCATTCAGGACCCGAGCAGTACTTC. This sequence encodes CASSHSGPEQYF.